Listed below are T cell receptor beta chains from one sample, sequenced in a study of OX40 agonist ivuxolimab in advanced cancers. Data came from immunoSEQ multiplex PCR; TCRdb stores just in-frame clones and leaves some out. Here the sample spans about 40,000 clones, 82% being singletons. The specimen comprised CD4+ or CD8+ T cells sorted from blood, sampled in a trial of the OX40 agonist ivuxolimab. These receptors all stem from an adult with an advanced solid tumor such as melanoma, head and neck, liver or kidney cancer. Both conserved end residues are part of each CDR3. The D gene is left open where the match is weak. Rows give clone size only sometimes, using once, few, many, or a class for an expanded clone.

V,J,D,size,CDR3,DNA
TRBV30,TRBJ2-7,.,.,CAWSIRYEQYF,TGTGCCTGGAGTATCCGCTACGAGCAGTACTTC
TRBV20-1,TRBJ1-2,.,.,CSARPQVGYTF,TGCAGTGCTAGACCTCAAGTAGGCTACACCTTC
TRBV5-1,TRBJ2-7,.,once,CASSLGYWAKTYEQYF,TGCGCCAGCAGCTTGGGCTATTGGGCGAAAACCTACGAGCAGTACTTC
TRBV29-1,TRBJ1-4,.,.,CSVGHRGDNEKLFF,TGCAGCGTCGGACATAGGGGAGATAATGAAAAACTGTTTTTT
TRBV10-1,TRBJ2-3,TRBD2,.,CASSEVAGGGTQYF,TGCGCCAGCAGTGAGGTCGCCGGCGGGGGTACGCAGTATTTT
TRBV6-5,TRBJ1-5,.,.,CASSQDSSTAQHF,TGTGCCAGCAGCCAGGACAGCTCTACAGCCCAGCATTTT
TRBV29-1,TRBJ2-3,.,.,CSVEVGGTDTQYF,TGCAGCGTTGAGGTGGGTGGCACAGATACGCAGTATTTT
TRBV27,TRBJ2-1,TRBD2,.,CASSYDIPGTSRTHEQFF,TGTGCCAGCAGTTATGACATTCCCGGGACTAGCCGTACCCATGAGCAGTTCTTC
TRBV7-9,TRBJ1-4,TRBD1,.,CASSLSIARGFEKLFF,TGTGCCAGCAGCTTAAGCATCGCCAGGGGGTTTGAAAAACTGTTTTTT
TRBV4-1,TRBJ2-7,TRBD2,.,CASSQGFWGGPSYEQYF,TGCGCCAGCAGCCAAGGTTTCTGGGGAGGGCCCTCCTACGAGCAGTACTTC
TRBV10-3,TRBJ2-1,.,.,CAIRSLSSYNEQFF,TGTGCCATCAGATCCTTGAGCTCCTACAATGAGCAGTTCTTC
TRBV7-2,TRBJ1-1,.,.,CASSLRSEPNTEAFF,TGTGCCAGCAGCTTAAGGTCCGAGCCGAACACTGAAGCTTTCTTT
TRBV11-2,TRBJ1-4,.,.,CASSPPGGRANEKLFF,TGTGCCAGCAGCCCGCCGGGGGGGCGAGCTAATGAAAAACTGTTTTTT
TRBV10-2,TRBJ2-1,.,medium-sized,CARRWGFRIF,TGCGCCCGTCGTTGGGGTTTTAGGATCTTC
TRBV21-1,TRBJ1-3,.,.,CASSENTGPKRSGNTIYF,TGTGCCAGCAGCGAGAACACAGGGCCCAAGCGCTCTGGAAACACCATATATTTT
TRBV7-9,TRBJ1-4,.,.,CASSRSSVGEKLFF,TGTGCCAGCAGCCGATCGTCCGTTGGTGAAAAACTGTTTTTT
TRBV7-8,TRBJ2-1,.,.,CASSTRLVKTLDSYNEQFF,TGTGCCAGCAGCACGCGACTAGTGAAGACCCTCGACTCCTACAATGAGCAGTTCTTC
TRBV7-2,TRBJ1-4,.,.,CASSLGRGKLFF,TGTGCCAGCAGCTTAGGAAGGGGAAAACTGTTTTTT
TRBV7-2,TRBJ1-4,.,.,CASSPDRGTNEKLFF,TGTGCCAGCAGCCCAGACAGAGGAACTAATGAAAAACTGTTTTTT
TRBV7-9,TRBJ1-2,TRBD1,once,CASSARDSYGYTF,TGTGCCAGCAGCGCCCGGGACAGCTATGGCTACACCTTC
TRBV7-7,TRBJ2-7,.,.,CASSLQAGGSYEQYF,TGTGCCAGCAGCCTCCAGGCGGGTGGATCCTACGAGCAGTACTTC
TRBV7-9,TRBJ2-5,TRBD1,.,CASSLGLTGVEAQETQYF,TGTGCCAGCAGCTTAGGGTTAACAGGGGTCGAGGCCCAAGAGACCCAGTACTTC
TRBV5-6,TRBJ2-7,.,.,CASSLYGQFYEQYF,TGTGCCAGCAGCTTATACGGACAGTTCTACGAGCAGTACTTC
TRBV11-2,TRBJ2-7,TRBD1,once,CASSFRTGDYEQYF,TGTGCCAGCAGCTTCAGGACAGGGGACTACGAGCAGTACTTC
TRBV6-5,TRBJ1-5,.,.,CASSLGGYSNQPQHF,TGTGCCAGCAGTTTGGGGGGATATAGCAATCAGCCCCAGCATTTT
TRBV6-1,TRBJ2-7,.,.,CASSATYSLRWSYEQYF,TGTGCCAGCAGTGCTACCTACTCGCTCAGGTGGTCCTACGAGCAGTATTTC
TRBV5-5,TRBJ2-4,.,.,CASAVALFKNIQYF,TGTGCCAGCGCAGTCGCGCTTTTCAAAAACATTCAGTACTTC
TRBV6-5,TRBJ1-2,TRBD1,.,CASSYVGTGNGYTF,TGTGCCAGCAGTTACGTTGGGACAGGGAATGGCTACACCTTC
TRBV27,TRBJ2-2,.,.,CASSSILQNTGELFF,TGTGCCAGCAGTTCGATACTACAAAACACCGGGGAGCTGTTTTTT
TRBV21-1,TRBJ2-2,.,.,CASSKAILAGGRTGELFF,TGTGCCAGCAGCAAAGCGATCCTAGCGGGAGGTCGGACCGGGGAGCTGTTTTTT
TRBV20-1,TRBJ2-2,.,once,CSARDTGELFF,TGCAGTGCTAGGGACACCGGGGAGCTGTTTTTT
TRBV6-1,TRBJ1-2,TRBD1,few,CASSESRDRGRGYTF,TGTGCCAGCAGTGAAAGCCGGGACAGGGGTCGGGGCTACACCTTC
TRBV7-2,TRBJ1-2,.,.,CASSFYGVGYTF,TGTGCCAGCAGCTTTTACGGGGTTGGCTACACCTTC
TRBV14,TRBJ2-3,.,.,CASSHMNTDTQYF,TGTGCCAGCAGCCATATGAACACAGATACGCAGTATTTT
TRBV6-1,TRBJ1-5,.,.,CASSDQDYQPQHF,TGTGCCAGCAGTGACCAGGACTATCAGCCCCAGCATTTT
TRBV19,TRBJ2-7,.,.,CASSGPGLDEQYF,TGTGCCAGTAGTGGGCCAGGGCTCGACGAGCAGTACTTC
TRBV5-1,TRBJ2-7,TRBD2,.,CASSMGLAGGEQYF,TGCGCCAGCAGCATGGGACTAGCGGGAGGCGAGCAGTACTTC